This T cell receptor (beta chain) came from a study of blood T cell repertoires in COVID-19 (dated by TCRdb to about 2020). About the study as a whole: Samples covering the acute and convalescent phases of COVID-19 were provided by collaborators in the United States, Italy and Spain. The prospective study material was composed of cDNA or gDNA derived from T cells, B-cell-depleted T cells, or PBMCs. Nearly every sample came with metadata listing a de-identified subject ID, COVID-19 status, age in years and sex. Deeply sampled blood TCRbeta repertoires from subjects exposed to, actively infected with, or recovered from COVID-19 were included in the dataset. Samples came from the ongoing ImmuneRACE study (first 160 participants) plus 1,254 subjects from 6 global collaborators. A freely available public database, intended as a resource for researchers studying the immune response to SARS-CoV-2, is where the repertoires were released. Where available, HLA class I and class II types were taken from metadata supplied by the sample provider and were not determined by assay-based typing.

A word on this clone: Its antigen specificity is not known. No per-base quality is available; no much larger clone lies one base away.

Paper-wide results and their limitations: The amount of clinical and demographic metadata varied by source and participant and was provided uncurated.

In the prospective study, participants were about 18 to 100 years old, resided in about 25 geographic areas of the United States, and were enrolled through a virtual design. In the prospective study, cohorts were assigned on the basis of participant-reported clinical history obtained from a screening survey and a study questionnaire. ImmuneRACE Cohort 3 recovered participants were defined by two consecutive negative NP/OP PCR tests, healthcare professional clearance, or symptom resolution. In the prospective study, mobile phlebotomists collected whole blood, serum and a nasopharyngeal or oropharyngeal swab from each participant. Prospective study participants could optionally give additional blood draws and questionnaires over a roughly two-month period. Blood samples from the prospective study were shipped frozen or at room temperature prior to DNA extraction. TCRbeta CDR3 regions were amplified from genomic DNA using the immunoSEQ Assay, a bias-controlled multiplex PCR. The original pipeline was this. Nucleated cell counts per sample were estimated from amplification of reference gene primers within the assay. To quantify the absolute abundance of each unique TCRbeta CDR3 rearrangement, sequence reads were collapsed and filtered. Productive Simpson clonality was computed per sample as the square root of Simpson's diversity index over productive rearrangements. TCRdb took this table from immuneACCESS and kept in-frame rearrangements with V and J called. Such tables lack part of the clones; where checked against another copy, unresolved V genes explain under half of the gap, and the rest is unexplained. V, J and clone size are those of that table, while D and trimming were read from the DNA. The sample records approximately 400,000 clones, roughly 86% of which are singletons. The leading ten clones occupy approximately 1.2% of the sample.

Sequenced sample: PBMCs or T cells enriched from blood (not recorded which). The receptor was derived from a man younger than 45 who had recovered from COVID-19.

The DNA sequence is as follows: TGTGCCAGCAGAAACAGGGGAGCCAACATTCAGTACTTC. It translates to CASRNRGANIQYF. The receptor chain draws on TRBV6-5 and TRBJ2-4; 7 bases in the junction line up with TRBD1. From its cysteine to its phenylalanine, the CDR3 spans 13 amino acids. Of all the DNA, just the CDR3 is kept, 39 bases in frame from base 1. CDR1 and CDR2 (MNHEY, SVGAGI) derive from the germline V gene. Trimmed from V: 6 bases; trimmed from J: 7 bases; junction bases lacking a gene match: 6.